The 21 T cell receptor beta chains below were found in one sample sequenced in a study of glioma-infiltrating T cells (dated by TCRdb to 2016 to 2017). Reads for this sample came from an Illumina MiSeq. TCR alpha and beta CDR3 regions were amplified with the iRepertoire nested amplicon-rescue multiplex PCR (arm-PCR) platform from RNA. The public sequencing data were trimmed at Q25 with fastp and processed into clonotypes with MiXCR by TCRdb, which kept only in-frame beta chains. Identical CDR3 protein sequences are pooled into one entry, listed with their most common genes and DNA. The sample data list about 190,000 distinct CDR3 sequences, and around 32% of these were observed just once. The ten largest account for around 20% of the sample. The sample comprised glioma tissue, nonneoplastic brain tissue, or PBMCs (not recorded which). Receptors originate from a human donor with low-grade glioma or glioblastoma, undergoing nonglioma brain surgery, or in good health (not recorded which).

The rearrangement uses TRBV19 and TRBJ2-1; 12 bases fit TRBD2. The CDR3 is 17 amino acids. The V and J ends lost 0 bases and 7 bases, in that order; junction bases with no gene match: 7. Germline-derived CDR1 and CDR2 are LNHDA and SQIVND (reference sequence). CDR3 nucleotides: TGTGCCAGTAGTATAGACGGGCTAGCGGGAGGGTCGAATGAGCAGTTCTTC. Protein: CASSIDGLAGGSNEQFF. The complete variable domain, with remaining parts taken from reference TRBV19 and TRBJ2-1, reads DGGITQSPKYLFRKEGQNVTLSCEQNLNHDAMYWYRQDPGQGLRLIYYSQIVNDFQKGDIAEGYSVSREKKESFPLTVTSAQKNPTAFYLCASSIDGLAGGSNEQFFGPGTRLTVL.

This clonotype was seen ten or more times. The V call is TRBV15, the J call TRBJ1-1, with 7 bases fitting TRBD1. Germline V CDR1 and CDR2: LNHNV, YYDKDF (reference sequence). The CDR3 spans 14 residues. With V trimmed by 5 bases and J by 0 bases, 3 bases remained unmatched. The CDR3 nucleotides are TGTGCCACCAGCCGGGGACAGATGAACACTGAAGCTTTCTTT. It codes for CATSRGQMNTEAFF. The full variable domain, with the rest looked up from reference TRBV15 and TRBJ1-1, is DAMVIQNPRYQVTQFGKPVTLSCSQTLNHNVMYWYQQKSSQAPKLLFHYYDKDFNNEADTPDNFQSRRPNTSFCFLDIRSPGLGDTAMYLCATSRGQMNTEAFFGQGTRLTVV.

J is TRBJ2-3 and V is TRBV12-3 or TRBV12-4, with TRBD2 matching 14 bases. This CDR3 region has 18 residues. Germline trimming cut 2 bases from V and 4 bases from J; bases unmatched to any gene: 8. The CDR3 loop is CASSLPTGTSGRSDTQYF. As DNA, the CDR3 is TGTGCCAGCAGTTTACCTACCGGGACTAGCGGGAGATCAGATACGCAGTATTTT.

This clonotype was seen more than once but under ten times. The J gene is TRBJ2-7, the V gene TRBV2; 7 nucleotides match TRBD2. Germline lookup yields CDR1 SNHLY and CDR2 FYNNEI. The CDR3 runs to 14 residues. J was trimmed by 2 bases and V by 8 bases; bases with no gene match: 9. The CDR3 DNA reads as TGTGCCAGCCAATGGACTAGTCTGGCCTACGAGCAGTACTTC. This encodes CASQWTSLAYEQYF. Full variable domain (rest looked up from reference TRBV2 and TRBJ2-7): EPEVTQTPSHQVTQMGQEVILRCVPISNHLYFYWYRQILGQKVEFLVSFYNNEISEKSEIFDDQFSVERPDGSNFTLKIRSTKLEDSAMYFCASQWTSLAYEQYFGPGTRLTVT.

The chain couples TRBV6-4 to TRBJ2-3; no clear D gene. CDR3 length: 14 residues. Germline V gives CDR1 MRHNA, CDR2 SNTAGT. Trimming pared 7 bases from V and 2 bases from J, leaving 13 bases between. The DNA for the CDR3 is TGTGCCAGCAACGAGACCCTCTACACAGATACGCAGTATTTT. Encoded protein: CASNETLYTDTQYF.

There are many counts of this clonotype. V is TRBV20-1 and J is TRBJ2-7; 7 positions match TRBD1. CDR1 and CDR2 from the germline V gene are DFQATT and SNEGSKA (reference sequence). V lost 3 bases and J lost 0; bases outside the gene matches: 8. CDR3 length equals 15 residues. CDR3 in amino acids: CSASPEGDSSYEQYF. CDR3 sequence (DNA): TGCAGTGCTAGTCCCGAGGGGGACAGCTCCTACGAGCAGTACTTC.

With respect to this clonotype: Being one base from a much bigger clone, this may be a read error. DNA of the CDR3: TGTGCCACCAGTAATTCAAAGGGGGTCGATGAGCAGTTCTTC. Residues: CATSNSKGVDEQFF. V usage is TRBV24-1 and J usage is TRBJ2-1; D might be TRBD1 (6 bases). Germline V gene sequence: CDR1 KGHDR, CDR2 SFDVKD. The CDR3 has 14 residues. Trimming took 6 bases from V and 8 from J, leaving 16 bases between them.

Concerning this clonotype itself: A much larger clone differs by one base, so this may be a read error. The chain employs TRBV20-1 and TRBJ2-3; 8 nucleotides line up with TRBD2. Looked up from germline, CDR1 is DFQATT and CDR2 is SNEGSKA (reference sequence). V trimming: 6 bases; J trimming: 0 bases; junction bases outside the gene matches: 14. The CDR3 spans 17 residues. In DNA form, the CDR3 reads TGCAGTGCAACGGGACTAGGGGGAGGGCAAAGCACAGATACGCAGTATTTT. This gives the protein CSATGLGGGQSTDTQYF.

The V gene is TRBV30, the J gene TRBJ2-1, with D hard to call. CDR3 size: 11 residues. Germline CDR1 and CDR2: GTSNPN and SVGIG (reference sequence). Trimming left V 1 base short and J 9 bases short, with 7 bases between. CDR3 amino acids: CAWSGAAEQFF. The DNA of the CDR3 is TGTGCCTGGAGTGGTGCGGCTGAGCAGTTCTTC.

About this clonotype: Likely a read error: the CDR3 ends without its conserved phenylalanine or tryptophan. This sequence joins TRBV6-6 and TRBJ1-6; D remains unclear. V was trimmed by 5 bases and J by 14 bases, leaving 13 bases between them. There are 12 residues in the CDR3. Germline V lookup: CDR1 MNHNY, CDR2 SVGAGI (reference sequence). Here the CDR3 DNA reads TGTGCCAGCAGTGTAGCCGCCCAAGCCCTCCACTTA. This gives the protein CASSVAAQALHL.

A word on this clonotype: Being one base from a much bigger clone, this may be a read error. The rearrangement joins TRBV7-9 to TRBJ2-1; D unresolved. Trimming cost V 1 base and J 8 bases, with 12 bases left between them. Germline CDR1 and CDR2: SEHNR and FQNEAQ (reference sequence). The length of the CDR3 is 14 residues. The CDR3 DNA follows: TGTGCCAGCAGCTTAGACGGAACTTACGATGAGCAGTTCTTC. Translating it yields CASSLDGTYDEQFF.

In this sample, this clonotype turned up once. This may be a read error, as it is one base from a much larger clone. The chain employs TRBV29-1 and TRBJ1-1; D is unresolved. The germline V gene encodes CDR1 SQVTM and CDR2 ANQGSEA. This CDR3 has 10 residues. The CDR3 nucleotides are TGCATCGTTGGGAGATCTGAAGCTTTCTTT. Translating gives CIVGRSEAFF. Looking up the rest from reference TRBV29-1 and TRBJ1-1 gives the full variable domain: SAVISQKPSRDICQRGTSLTIQCQVDSQVTMMFWYRQQPGQSLTLIATANQGSEATYESGFVIDKFPISRPNLTFSTLTVSNMSPEDSSIYLCIVGRSEAFFGQGTRLTVV.

This clonotype was recorded at least ten times. The chain has TRBV20-1 and TRBJ2-1; 12 bases are a match to TRBD2. Germline V CDR1 and CDR2: DFQATT, SNEGSKA (reference sequence). The CDR3 is 15 residues long. Trimming cost V 6 bases and J 0 bases; bases outside gene matches: 3. CDR3 sequence: CSALAGGTSYNEQFF. The CDR3 DNA is TGCAGTGCACTAGCGGGAGGAACCTCCTACAATGAGCAGTTCTTC.

The sample holds many counts of this clonotype. This chain uses TRBV27 with TRBJ2-3; D gene uncertain. Trimming left V 3 bases short and J 1 base short, with 11 bases between. CDR1 is MNHEY and CDR2 is SMNVEV in the germline V gene (reference sequence). CDR3 length: 15 amino acids. The CDR3 region has the DNA TGTGCCAGCAGTTTGGGTATCCTAGGCACAGATACGCAGTATTTT. Translating it yields CASSLGILGTDTQYF.

This clonotype appeared many times. The chain combines TRBV6-2 or TRBV6-3 with TRBJ2-7; D perhaps matches TRBD2 (6 bases). V lost 4 bases to trimming and J lost 2 bases, with 18 bases between them. This CDR3 spans 16 amino acids. Germline V gene sequence: CDR1 MNHEY, CDR2 SVGEGT. The CDR3 DNA sequence: TGTGCCAGCAGTTTCGGAGGTGGAGGGGTTCCCTACGAGCAGTACTTC. Protein: CASSFGGGGVPYEQYF.

This clonotype was counted a single time. A much more abundant neighbour one base away suggests this may be a read error. V and J are TRBV4-1 and TRBJ2-1; no clear D gene. This CDR3 region has 14 residues. Germline CDR1 reads MGHRA; CDR2 reads YSYEKL. Deletions cut 1 base from V and 10 bases from J, with 14 bases between. The CDR3 nucleotides read TGCGCCAGCAGCCAAGCTCCAAGGGCTGGAGAGCAGTTCTTC. Its protein product is CASSQAPRAGEQFF.

This chain connects TRBV12-3 or TRBV12-4 to TRBJ1-1; 7 nucleotides align to TRBD1. The V gene end was trimmed by 5 bases and the J gene end by 6 bases; junction bases not matched to a gene: 6. This CDR3 has 13 amino acids. DNA of the CDR3: TGTGCCAGCAGTACCGACAGGGAGGCTGAAGCTTTCTTT. Its protein product is CASSTDREAEAFF.

In this sample, this clonotype turned up many times. This rearrangement joins TRBV6-5 to TRBJ2-3; 11 bases agree with TRBD2. The CDR3 consists of 17 residues. CDR1 is MNHEY, CDR2 SVGAGI, per germline. V shed 4 bases, J shed 6 bases, and the junction held 12 bases outside the gene matches. CDR3 region: CASSSRLAGSPGDTQYF. The CDR3 nucleotides read TGTGCCAGCAGTTCTCGACTAGCGGGATCCCCGGGGGATACGCAGTATTTT.

This clonotype was detected a few times. This rearrangement joins TRBV12-3 or TRBV12-4 to TRBJ2-1; 14 bases match TRBD2. The length of the CDR3 is 14 residues. V lost 1 base to trimming and J lost 13 bases; unmatched junction nucleotides: 3. CDR3 region: CASSLGGTSGSQFF. CDR3 nucleotides: TGTGCCAGCAGTTTAGGTGGGACTAGCGGGAGTCAGTTCTTC.

A few counts support this clonotype. A much larger clone lies a single base off, so this may be a read error. Written as DNA, the CDR3 is TGCAGTGCTAGAGATACAGGGTCTTTCGGCAATCAGCCCCGGCATTTT. It codes for CSARDTGSFGNQPRHF. J is TRBJ1-5 and V is TRBV20-1; possible D gene TRBD1, 6 bases. This CDR3 has 16 amino acids. Per the germline V gene, CDR1 is DFQATT and CDR2 is SNEGSKA (reference sequence).

This CDR3 reads CASNVRPGNEQFF. Written as DNA, the CDR3 is TGTGCCAGCAACGTAAGGCCAGGCAATGAGCAGTTCTTC. V usage is TRBV3-1 and J usage is TRBJ2-1; D call uncertain. Germline V gene sequence: CDR1 LGHDT, CDR2 YNNKEL (reference sequence). V was cut by 7 bases and J by 6 bases, with 13 bases left in between. The CDR3 consists of 13 residues.